These 6 T cell receptor beta chains were all obtained from the same sample, sequenced in a study of vaccination effects on CD4 cells after COVID-19. Their recognized antigens are unknown. Data came from immunoSEQ multiplex PCR; TCRdb stores just in-frame clones and leaves some out. The sample has approximately 14,000 clones, roughly 75% seen once. Prior to sequencing, the ViraFEST assay stimulated PBMC with viral peptide pools, which expanded the antigen-specific CD4+ T cells. Once cultured for around 11 days, the cells underwent separation to obtain CD4+ T cells. It was two doses of either the BNT162b2 or mRNA-1273 vaccine that participants received. This specimen was CD4+ T cells from PBMCs cultured with HCoV-NL63 spike peptides, taken after COVID-19 vaccination. The receptors originated from a human donor who received a COVID-19 vaccine.

V is TRBV19 and J is TRBJ2-3; unclear D gene. The V gene's germline CDR1 is LNHDA and CDR2 SQIVND (reference sequence). The CDR3 covers 14 residues. V shed 5 bases and J shed 3 bases, with 12 bases lying between them. CDR3 nucleotides: TGTGCCAGTAGTGATCTAGTTGGGACAGATACGCAGTATTTT. It codes for CASSDLVGTDTQYF.

This clone appeared once. The chain carries TRBV7-9 and TRBJ1-1; D may be TRBD1 (5 bases). The V end was cut by 7 bases, the J end by 1 base, with 13 bases between. The CDR3 runs 14 residues. Germline V lookup: CDR1 SEHNR, CDR2 FQNEAQ (reference sequence). The CDR3 loop is CASTRVGQNTEAFF. The CDR3 coding sequence is TGTGCCAGCACCAGGGTTGGGCAGAACACTGAAGCTTTCTTT.

The chain combines TRBV7-3 with TRBJ2-2, with 10 positions matching TRBD2. Germline lookup yields CDR1 SGHTA and CDR2 FQGTGA. V lost 5 bases, J lost 6 bases, and 6 bases stayed unmatched. The length of the CDR3 is 15 residues. In DNA, the CDR3 is TGTGCCAGCAGCCTAAGCGGGGGGGCCCCCGGGGAGCTGTTTTTT. It codes for CASSLSGGAPGELFF.

V gene TRBV2 combines with J gene TRBJ1-5; no clear D gene. The ends were cut back, 2 bases at V and 2 bases at J, with 7 bases in the middle. The CDR3 runs to 14 residues. CDR1 and CDR2 (germline): SNHLY, FYNNEI. The CDR3: CASSETRRNQPQHF. Here the CDR3 DNA reads TGTGCCAGCAGTGAAACCCGGCGCAATCAGCCCCAGCATTTT.

V gene TRBV5-1 combines with J gene TRBJ2-7; 9 bases fit TRBD1. Trimming at V came to 5 bases and at J to 3 bases, leaving 9 bases not matched to a gene. The CDR3 length is 15 residues. The germline gives CDR1 SGHRS, CDR2 YFSETQ. The CDR3 region is CASSPGTGYDYEQYF. The CDR3 coding sequence is TGCGCCAGCAGTCCCGGGACAGGGTACGACTACGAGCAGTACTTC.

The chain combines TRBV6-5 with TRBJ2-1; D is possibly TRBD1 (7 bases). The V and J ends lost 7 bases and 10 bases respectively, with 20 bases between them. The germline V gene has CDR1 MNHEY and CDR2 SVGAGI. The CDR3 extends over 14 amino acids. CDR3 nucleotide sequence: TGTGCCAGCAAGCCGGAGGGGGCAGCAATGGAGCAGTTCTTC. Translated, it gives CASKPEGAAMEQFF.